Presented here are 26 T cell receptor beta chains from one specimen sequenced in a study of T-cell memory formation after mild COVID-19. Using its own MiXCR run on the 5' RACE reads, TCRdb lists one record per CDR3 protein. The table has hundreds of thousands of distinct CDR3 sequences, less than 25% seen once. The sequenced material came from PBMCs or a T cell subset sorted from them (not recorded which). These TCRs come from an adult woman who had mild COVID-19 (a few samples of this study predate the infection). Cell type and time point are not known.

The chain uses TRBV29-1 and TRBJ1-1; D is ambiguous. Per the germline V gene, CDR1 is SQVTM and CDR2 is ANQGSEA. The CDR3 runs 12 residues. Trimming shortened V by 2 bases and J by 6 bases, and 10 bases separated the two germline ends. The CDR3 bases are TGCAGCGTTGAATCTGATTTCTCTGAAGCTTTCTTT. Protein product: CSVESDFSEAFF. The full variable domain, in which reference TRBV29-1 and TRBJ1-1 provide the parts outside the CDR3, is SAVISQKPSRDICQRGTSLTIQCQVDSQVTMMFWYRQQPGQSLTLIATANQGSEATYESGFVIDKFPISRPNLTFSTLTVSNMSPEDSSIYLCSVESDFSEAFFGQGTRLTVV.

The J gene is TRBJ1-3, the V gene TRBV12-3 or TRBV12-4, with D maybe TRBD1 (5 bases). Trimming cost V 5 bases and J 2 bases, with 13 bases left between them. The CDR3 totals 15 residues. The CDR3 region is CASSPLGPTGNTIYF. CDR3 coding DNA: TGTGCCAGCAGTCCCCTGGGGCCTACTGGAAACACCATATATTTT.

This clonotype was found a few times. The chain combines TRBV9 with TRBJ1-1, with 7 bases matching TRBD1. The CDR3 is made up of 15 amino acids. Germline CDR1 is SGDLS and CDR2 is YYNGEE. The V gene end was trimmed by 0 bases and the J gene end by 4 bases; junction bases not matched to a gene: 6. The CDR3 here is CASSVGAGGITEAFF. Written as DNA, the CDR3 is TGTGCCAGCAGCGTAGGTGCAGGGGGTATCACTGAAGCTTTCTTT.

The chain carries TRBV12-3 or TRBV12-4 and TRBJ2-4, with D possibly matching TRBD1 (6 bases). Deletions cut 1 base from V and 8 bases from J, with 9 bases between. CDR3 length: 13 amino acids. The CDR3 is CASSLDGGDIQYF. The CDR3 bases are TGTGCCAGCAGTTTAGATGGGGGCGACATTCAGTACTTC.

The V gene is TRBV15, the J gene TRBJ2-5; TRBD2 agrees at 11 bases. The CDR3 runs to 17 residues. Germline values: CDR1 LNHNV, CDR2 YYDKDF (reference sequence). Trimming took 0 bases from V and 10 from J; bases not matched to a gene: 13. CDR3 in DNA: TGTGCCACCAGCAGAGATATCAAGGCTAGCGGGGGGCCCCACCAGTACTTC. Its translation: CATSRDIKASGGPHQYF.

V usage is TRBV3-1 and J usage is TRBJ2-3, with TRBD2 identical over 9 bases. Trimming took 4 bases from V and 5 from J; bases not matched to a gene: 4. The CDR3 has 14 residues. Germline-derived CDR1 and CDR2 are LGHDT and YNNKEL (reference sequence). In nucleotides, the CDR3 is TGTGCCAGCAGCCCCGGACTAGCGAGAGATACGCAGTATTTT. This gives the protein CASSPGLARDTQYF.

The chain uses TRBV12-3 or TRBV12-4 and TRBJ1-1; D is perhaps TRBD1 (5 bases). The CDR3 loop spans 13 amino acids. V was cut by 2 bases and J by 5 bases, with 9 bases left in between. CDR3 nucleotide sequence: TGTGCCAGCAGTTTACAGGGAGAAACTGAAGCTTTCTTT. This sequence encodes CASSLQGETEAFF.

This clonotype appeared a few times. The chain is built from TRBV24-1 and TRBJ1-2; no clear D gene. The CDR3 length is 14 residues. Germline CDR1 and CDR2: KGHDR and SFDVKD. Trimming took 1 base from V and 8 from J, leaving 13 bases between them. The CDR3 bases are TGTGCCACCAGTGATTTTAGGGCAGCTAACGGCTACACCTTC. It codes for CATSDFRAANGYTF.

This clonotype was seen many times. The CDR3 here is CSSDGRGETQYF. The CDR3 DNA reads TGCAGCTCCGATGGAAGGGGAGAGACCCAGTACTTC. The genes are TRBV29-1 and TRBJ2-5; D is perhaps TRBD1 (5 bases). Trimming shortened V by 8 bases and J by 4 bases, and 14 bases separated the two germline ends. This CDR3 has 12 amino acids. Germline loops: CDR1 SQVTM, CDR2 ANQGSEA.

This chain joins TRBV24-1 and TRBJ1-1; 8 nucleotides line up with TRBD1. V shed 7 bases, J shed 6 bases, and the junction held 6 bases outside the gene matches. Per the germline V gene, CDR1 is KGHDR and CDR2 is SFDVKD. The CDR3 extends over 13 amino acids. For the CDR3, the DNA is TGTGCCACCAGGCAGGGGGCGACTCCTGAAGCTTTCTTT. Its translation: CATRQGATPEAFF.

This clonotype was seen more than once but under ten times. V gene TRBV5-1 combines with J gene TRBJ2-1, with a possible D match to TRBD1 (6 bases). The CDR3 covers 17 residues. Trimming stripped 0 bases from V and 10 bases from J, with 23 bases between. CDR1 and CDR2 (germline): SGHRS, YFSETQ. CDR3 nucleotides: TGCGCCAGCAGCTTGGCCTATATGGGGGCCCGCGCAGGGGAGCAGTTCTTC. Protein product: CASSLAYMGARAGEQFF.

This clonotype was picked up a small number of times. The J gene is TRBJ1-1, the V gene TRBV13, with TRBD1 matching 9 bases. This CDR3 spans 14 amino acids. V shed 4 bases and J 3 bases; nucleotides not matched to a gene: 3. Germline V gene data show CDR1 as PRHDT and CDR2 as FYEKMQ (reference sequence). The CDR3: CASSSRTGDTEAFF. CDR3 coding DNA: TGTGCCAGCAGCTCTAGGACAGGGGACACTGAAGCTTTCTTT.

This clonotype was detected a few times. The gene calls are TRBV19 and TRBJ1-5; D call uncertain. Germline CDR1 LNHDA, CDR2 SQIVND (reference sequence). The CDR3 runs to 13 residues. V was trimmed by 6 bases and J by 6 bases, leaving 12 bases between them. This chain's CDR3 is CASSSWTSQPQHF. CDR3 in DNA: TGTGCCAGTAGCTCCTGGACGTCTCAGCCCCAGCATTTT.

The gene calls are TRBV6-5 and TRBJ2-5; no definite D call. Per germline, CDR1 MNHEY and CDR2 SVGAGI. V lost 2 bases to trimming and J lost 5 bases, with 9 bases between them. The CDR3 has 13 residues. CDR3 coding DNA: TGTGCCAGCAGTTACGGCCGGCGGGAGACCCAGTACTTC. This translates into CASSYGRRETQYF.

V and J are TRBV24-1 and TRBJ1-5; no clear D. The V end was cut by 4 bases, the J end by 6 bases, with 15 bases between. The CDR3 loop spans 15 amino acids. CDR1 and CDR2 (germline): KGHDR, SFDVKD. CDR3 DNA: TGTGCCACCAGTGACGGTGACCCGTGGGGTCAGCCCCAGCATTTT. Its translation: CATSDGDPWGQPQHF.

A few counts support this clonotype. The chain combines TRBV3-1 with TRBJ1-1; D gene uncertain. The CDR3 extends over 13 amino acids. Trimming removed 4 bases at V and 7 bases at J, with 13 bases between. The germline V gene encodes CDR1 LGHDT and CDR2 YNNKEL (reference sequence). This chain's CDR3 is CASSLVMGNEAFF. The CDR3 nucleotides are TGTGCCAGCAGCCTAGTCATGGGGAATGAAGCTTTCTTT.

In this sample, this clonotype turned up a few times. This rearrangement joins TRBV10-3 to TRBJ1-5; D is unclear. Trimming shortened V by 0 bases and J by 6 bases, and 6 bases separated the two germline ends. CDR1 ENHRY and CDR2 SYGVKD come from the germline V gene. This CDR3 is built from 13 residues. CDR3 coding DNA: TGTGCCATCAGTGAGTCGAGTAGTCAGCCCCAGCATTTT. Translated: CAISESSSQPQHF.

This chain uses TRBV6-4 with TRBJ1-2; D is ambiguous. The V end was cut by 0 bases, the J end by 8 bases, with 13 bases between. Germline CDR1 and CDR2: MRHNA and SNTAGT. CDR3 length equals 14 residues. CDR3 in amino acids: CASSDSSVPRGYTF. Written as DNA, the CDR3 is TGTGCCAGCAGTGACTCGTCTGTGCCTCGAGGCTACACCTTC.

In this sample, this clonotype turned up a few times. This CDR3 is CASSLIRSRRNTGELFF. CDR3 bases: TGTGCCAGCAGCTTAATCAGGTCCCGTAGGAACACCGGGGAGCTGTTTTTT. V is TRBV7-3 and J is TRBJ2-2; no reliable D call. Germline V gives CDR1 SGHTA, CDR2 FQGTGA. The CDR3 spans 17 residues. Trimming left V 1 base short and J 1 base short, with 13 bases between.

The chain carries TRBV4-3 and TRBJ2-1, with D tentatively TRBD1 or TRBD2 (5 bases each). This CDR3 comprises 16 residues. CDR1 and CDR2 from the germline V gene are LGHNA and YSLEER. Trimming took off 3 bases at V and 0 bases at J, with 12 bases between the two ends. The CDR3 DNA sequence: TGCGCCAGCAGCCAGTATGGGGACCGCTCCTACAATGAGCAGTTCTTC. It is translated as CASSQYGDRSYNEQFF.

This clonotype was counted many times. The V and J genes are TRBV30 and TRBJ1-2; 7 bases line up with TRBD1. In germline, CDR1 is GTSNPN, CDR2 SVGIG (reference sequence). With V trimmed by 3 bases and J by 7 bases, 14 bases remained unmatched. This CDR3 is built from 15 residues. The CDR3 reads CAWRVPTGDGAGYTF. CDR3 bases: TGTGCCTGGAGAGTTCCAACAGGGGACGGGGCTGGCTACACCTTC.

This clonotype came up many times. V usage is TRBV7-2 and J usage is TRBJ2-3, with D unresolved. Germline CDR1 SGHTA, CDR2 FQGNSA. The ends were cut back, 1 base at V and 2 bases at J, with 4 bases in the middle. This CDR3 is built from 13 residues. The CDR3 spells CASSLGYTDTQYF. The CDR3, as DNA: TGTGCCAGCAGCTTAGGGTACACAGATACGCAGTATTTT.

V is TRBV5-4 and J is TRBJ2-1; TRBD2 might be the D (6 bases). CDR3 length: 15 residues. Per the germline V gene, CDR1 is SGHNT and CDR2 is YYREEE (reference sequence). The V gene lost 7 bases and the J gene lost 7 bases, with 21 bases spanning the gap. CDR3 sequence: CASSMGTPGKNEQFF. The CDR3 DNA is TGTGCCAGCTCAATGGGGACTCCGGGGAAGAATGAGCAGTTCTTC.

This chain joins TRBV7-9 and TRBJ2-3; no firm D call. This CDR3 is built from 13 residues. CDR1 is SEHNR and CDR2 is FQNEAQ in the germline V gene (reference sequence). The germline V and J ends were trimmed by 5 bases and 0 bases, with 6 bases remaining between them. CDR3 loop: CASSPHSTDTQYF. CDR3 DNA: TGTGCCAGCAGCCCCCACAGCACAGATACGCAGTATTTT.

The rearrangement uses TRBV12-3 or TRBV12-4 and TRBJ1-2; D ambiguous. The CDR3 is 13 residues long. V was cut by 6 bases and J by 1 base, with 9 bases left in between. CDR3 bases: TGTGCCAGCAGCAGACTGATTAACTATGGCTACACCTTC. Translated: CASSRLINYGYTF.

V and J are TRBV20-1 and TRBJ2-7; the D is unclear. Germline V gene sequence: CDR1 DFQATT, CDR2 SNEGSKA (reference sequence). The CDR3 has 15 amino acids. V lost 0 bases, J lost 3 bases, and 15 bases lay in between. CDR3 sequence: CSARDQSASSYEQYF. CDR3 nucleotides: TGCAGTGCTAGAGATCAATCGGCTAGTAGCTACGAGCAGTACTTC.